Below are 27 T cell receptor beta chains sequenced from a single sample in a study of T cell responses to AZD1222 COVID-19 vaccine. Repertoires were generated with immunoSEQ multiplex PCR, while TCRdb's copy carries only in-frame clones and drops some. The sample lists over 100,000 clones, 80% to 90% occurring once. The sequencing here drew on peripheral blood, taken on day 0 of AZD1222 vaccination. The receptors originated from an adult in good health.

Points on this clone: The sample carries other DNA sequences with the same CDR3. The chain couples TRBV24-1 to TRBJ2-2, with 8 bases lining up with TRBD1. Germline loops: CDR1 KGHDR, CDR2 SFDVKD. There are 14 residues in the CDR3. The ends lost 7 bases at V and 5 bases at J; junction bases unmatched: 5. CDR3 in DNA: TGTGCCACCAGCGACAGGGGTCGGACCGGGGAGCTGTTTTTT. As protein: CATSDRGRTGELFF.

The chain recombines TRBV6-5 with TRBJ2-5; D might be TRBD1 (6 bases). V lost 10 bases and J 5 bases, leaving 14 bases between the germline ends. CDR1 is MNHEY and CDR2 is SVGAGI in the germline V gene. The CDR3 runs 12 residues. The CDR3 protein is CATSGHRETQYF. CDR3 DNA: TGTGCCACCTCGGGACATCGGGAGACCCAGTACTTC.

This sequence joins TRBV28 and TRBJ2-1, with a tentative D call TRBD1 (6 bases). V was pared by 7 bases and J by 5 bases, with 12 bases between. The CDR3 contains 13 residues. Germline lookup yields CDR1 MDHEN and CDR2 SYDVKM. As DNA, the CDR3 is TGTGCCAGCACCCTGGACAGCCACAATGAGCAGTTCTTC. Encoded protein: CASTLDSHNEQFF.

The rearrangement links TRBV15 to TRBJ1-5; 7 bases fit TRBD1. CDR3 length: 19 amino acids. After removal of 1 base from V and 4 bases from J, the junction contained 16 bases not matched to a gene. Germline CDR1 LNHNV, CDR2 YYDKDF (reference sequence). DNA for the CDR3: TGTGCCACCAGCAGAGGGCCGGGACAGTCTCACCGGAGTAATCAGCCCCAGCATTTT. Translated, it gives CATSRGPGQSHRSNQPQHF.

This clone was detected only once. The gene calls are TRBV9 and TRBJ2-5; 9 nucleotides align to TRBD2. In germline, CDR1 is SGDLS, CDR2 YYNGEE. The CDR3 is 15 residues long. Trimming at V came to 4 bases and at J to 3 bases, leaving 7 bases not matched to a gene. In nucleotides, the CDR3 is TGTGCCAGCAGCCCCAGACTAGCGGCGAAAGAGACCCAGTACTTC. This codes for CASSPRLAAKETQYF.

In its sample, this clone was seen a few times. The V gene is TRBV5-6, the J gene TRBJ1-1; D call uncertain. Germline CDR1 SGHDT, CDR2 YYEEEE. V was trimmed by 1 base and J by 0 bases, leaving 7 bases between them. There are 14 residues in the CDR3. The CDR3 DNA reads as TGTGCCAGCAGCTTGAGGATAATGAACACTGAAGCTTTCTTT. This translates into CASSLRIMNTEAFF.

CDR3 loop: CASNHAGGINEQFF. The CDR3 bases are TGTGCCAGCAACCACGCGGGAGGGATCAATGAGCAGTTCTTC. This chain connects TRBV3-1 (or the pseudogene TRBV3-2) to TRBJ2-1, with 9 positions matching TRBD2. After removal of 7 bases from V and 6 bases from J, the junction contained 7 bases not matched to a gene. The CDR3 totals 14 residues. Germline V CDR1 and CDR2: LGHDT, YNNKEL (reference sequence).

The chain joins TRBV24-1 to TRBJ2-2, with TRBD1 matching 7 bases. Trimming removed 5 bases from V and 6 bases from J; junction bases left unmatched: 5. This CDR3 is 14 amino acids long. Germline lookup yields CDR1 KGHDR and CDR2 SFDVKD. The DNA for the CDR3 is TGTGCCACCAGTGGACAGGGCGTTGCCGGGGAGCTGTTTTTT. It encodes CATSGQGVAGELFF.

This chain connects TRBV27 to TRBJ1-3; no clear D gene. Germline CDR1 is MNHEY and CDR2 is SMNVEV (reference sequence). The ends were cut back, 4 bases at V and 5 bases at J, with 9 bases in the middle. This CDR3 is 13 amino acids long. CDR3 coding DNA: TGTGCCAGCAGTTCCGTCGGGAGAAACACCATATATTTT. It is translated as CASSSVGRNTIYF.

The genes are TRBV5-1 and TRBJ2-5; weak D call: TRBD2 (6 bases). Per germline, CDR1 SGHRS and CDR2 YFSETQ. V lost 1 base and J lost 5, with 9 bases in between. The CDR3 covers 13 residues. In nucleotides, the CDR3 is TGCGCCAGCAGCTTGCGGGGGTTGGAGACCCAGTACTTC. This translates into CASSLRGLETQYF. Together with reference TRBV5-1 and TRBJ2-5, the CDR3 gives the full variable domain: KAGVTQTPRYLIKTRGQQVTLSCSPISGHRSVSWYQQTPGQGLQFLFEYFSETQRNKGNFPGRFSGRQFSNSRSEMNVSTLELGDSALYLCASSLRGLETQYFGPGTRLLVL.

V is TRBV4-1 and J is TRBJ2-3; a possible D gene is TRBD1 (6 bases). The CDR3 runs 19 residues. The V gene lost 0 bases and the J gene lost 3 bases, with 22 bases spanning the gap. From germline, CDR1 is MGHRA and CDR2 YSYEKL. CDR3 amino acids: CASSQDHRPGQVGTDTQYF. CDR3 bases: TGCGCCAGCAGCCAAGATCACCGGCCGGGACAAGTTGGAACAGATACGCAGTATTTT.

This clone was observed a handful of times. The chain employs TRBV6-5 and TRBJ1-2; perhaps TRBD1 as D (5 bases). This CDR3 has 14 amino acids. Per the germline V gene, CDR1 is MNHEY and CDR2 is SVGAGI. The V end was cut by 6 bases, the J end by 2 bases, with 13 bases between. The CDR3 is CASSPDSANYGYTF. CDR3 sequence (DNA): TGTGCCAGCAGCCCCGACAGCGCGAACTATGGCTACACCTTC.

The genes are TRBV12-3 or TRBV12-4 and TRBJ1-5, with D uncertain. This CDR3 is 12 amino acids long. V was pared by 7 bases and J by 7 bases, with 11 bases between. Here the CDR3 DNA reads TGTGCCAGCACGGGCGGATGGCAGCCCCAGCATTTT. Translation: CASTGGWQPQHF.

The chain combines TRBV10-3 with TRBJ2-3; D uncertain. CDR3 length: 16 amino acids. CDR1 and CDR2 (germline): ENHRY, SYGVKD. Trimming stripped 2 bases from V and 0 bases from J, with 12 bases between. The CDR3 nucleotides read TGTGCCATCAGTGAGGTAACAGTTCTCAGCACAGATACGCAGTATTTT. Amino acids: CAISEVTVLSTDTQYF.

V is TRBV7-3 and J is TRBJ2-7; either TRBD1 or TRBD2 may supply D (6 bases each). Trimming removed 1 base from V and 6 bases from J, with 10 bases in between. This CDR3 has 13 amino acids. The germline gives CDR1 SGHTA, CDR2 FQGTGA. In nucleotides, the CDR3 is TGTGCCAGCAGCTTAATCGGGGGCAGCGAGCAGTACTTC. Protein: CASSLIGGSEQYF.

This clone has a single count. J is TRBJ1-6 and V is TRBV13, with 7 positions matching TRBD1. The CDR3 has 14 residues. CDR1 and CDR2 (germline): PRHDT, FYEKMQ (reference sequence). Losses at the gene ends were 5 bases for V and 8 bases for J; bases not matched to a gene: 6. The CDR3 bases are TGTGCCAGCAGCAGGGGGACAGACTATTCACCCCTCCACTTT. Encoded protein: CASSRGTDYSPLHF. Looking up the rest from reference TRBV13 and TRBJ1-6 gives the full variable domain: AAGVIQSPRHLIKEKRETATLKCYPIPRHDTVYWYQQGPGQDPQFLISFYEKMQSDKGSIPDRFSAQQFSDYHSELNMSSLELGDSALYFCASSRGTDYSPLHFGNGTRLTVT.

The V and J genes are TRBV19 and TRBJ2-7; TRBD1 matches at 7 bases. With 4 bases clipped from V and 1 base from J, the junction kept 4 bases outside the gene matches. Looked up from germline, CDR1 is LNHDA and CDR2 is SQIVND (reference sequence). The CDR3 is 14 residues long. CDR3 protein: CASSSRDSSYEQYF. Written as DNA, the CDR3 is TGTGCCAGTAGTAGTCGGGACAGTTCCTACGAGCAGTACTTC.

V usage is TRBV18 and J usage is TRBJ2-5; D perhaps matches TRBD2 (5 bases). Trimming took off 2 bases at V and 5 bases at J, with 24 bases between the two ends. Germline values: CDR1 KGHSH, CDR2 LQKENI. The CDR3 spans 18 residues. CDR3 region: CASSPLGSSRSWAETQYF. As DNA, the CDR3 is TGTGCCAGCTCACCATTGGGATCTAGCCGGAGCTGGGCGGAGACCCAGTACTTC.

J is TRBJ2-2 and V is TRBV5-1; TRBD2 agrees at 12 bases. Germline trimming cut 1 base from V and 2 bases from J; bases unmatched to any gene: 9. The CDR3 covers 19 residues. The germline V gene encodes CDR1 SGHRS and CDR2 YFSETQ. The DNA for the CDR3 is TGCGCCAGCAGCTTGACCCCGACTAGCGGGAGAAGCAACACCGGGGAGCTGTTTTTT. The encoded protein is CASSLTPTSGRSNTGELFF.

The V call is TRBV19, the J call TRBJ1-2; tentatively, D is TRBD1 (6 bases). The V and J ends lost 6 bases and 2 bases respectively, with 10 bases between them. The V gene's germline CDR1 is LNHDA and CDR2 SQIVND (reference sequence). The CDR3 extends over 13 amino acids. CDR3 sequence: CASREQGNYGYTF. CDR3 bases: TGTGCCAGTAGGGAGCAGGGGAACTATGGCTACACCTTC.

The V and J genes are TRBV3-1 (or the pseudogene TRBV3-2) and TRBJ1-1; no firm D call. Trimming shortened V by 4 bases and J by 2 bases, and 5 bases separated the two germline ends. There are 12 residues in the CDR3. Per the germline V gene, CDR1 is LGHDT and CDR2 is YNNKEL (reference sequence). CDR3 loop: CASSRANTEAFF. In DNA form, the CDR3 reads TGTGCCAGCAGCCGAGCCAACACTGAAGCTTTCTTT.

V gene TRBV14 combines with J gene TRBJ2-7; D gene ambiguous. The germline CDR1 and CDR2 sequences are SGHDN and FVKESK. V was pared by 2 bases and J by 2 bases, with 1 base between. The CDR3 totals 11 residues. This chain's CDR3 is CASSQTYEQYF. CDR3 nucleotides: TGTGCCAGCAGCCAAACCTACGAGCAGTACTTC.

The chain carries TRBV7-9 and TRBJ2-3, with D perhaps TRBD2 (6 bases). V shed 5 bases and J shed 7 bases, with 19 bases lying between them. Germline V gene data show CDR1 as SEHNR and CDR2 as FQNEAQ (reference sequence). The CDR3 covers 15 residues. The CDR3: CASSPYPGAAHTQYF. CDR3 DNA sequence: TGTGCCAGCAGCCCCTATCCGGGAGCGGCCCATACGCAGTATTTT.

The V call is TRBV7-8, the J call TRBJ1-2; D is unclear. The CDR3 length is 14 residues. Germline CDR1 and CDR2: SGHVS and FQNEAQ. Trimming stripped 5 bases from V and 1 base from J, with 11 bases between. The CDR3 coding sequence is TGTGCCAGCAGCCCTGGGGAGAGTAACTATGGCTACACCTTC. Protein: CASSPGESNYGYTF.

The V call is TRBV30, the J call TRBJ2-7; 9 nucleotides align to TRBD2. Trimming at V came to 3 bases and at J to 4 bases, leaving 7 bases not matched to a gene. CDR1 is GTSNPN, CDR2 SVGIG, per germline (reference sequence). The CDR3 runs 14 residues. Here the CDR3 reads CAWRLAGVTYEQYF. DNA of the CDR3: TGTGCCTGGAGGTTAGCGGGAGTGACGTACGAGCAGTACTTC.

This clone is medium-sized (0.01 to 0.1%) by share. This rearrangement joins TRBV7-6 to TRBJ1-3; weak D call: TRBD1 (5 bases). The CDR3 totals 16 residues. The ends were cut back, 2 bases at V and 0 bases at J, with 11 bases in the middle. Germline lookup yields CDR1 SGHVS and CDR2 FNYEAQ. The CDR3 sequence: CASSLRGRDSGNTIYF. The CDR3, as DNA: TGTGCCAGCAGCTTACGGGGACGGGACTCTGGAAACACCATATATTTT.

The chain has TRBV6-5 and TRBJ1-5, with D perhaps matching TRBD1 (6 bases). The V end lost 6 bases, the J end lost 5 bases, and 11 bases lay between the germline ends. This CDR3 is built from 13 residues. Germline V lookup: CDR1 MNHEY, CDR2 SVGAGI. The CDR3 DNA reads TGTGCCAGCAGCAAAGAGGGGGATCAGCCCCAGCATTTT. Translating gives CASSKEGDQPQHF.